These 28 T cell receptor beta chains were sequenced from one sample in a study of blood T cell repertoires in COVID-19. TCRdb keeps only in-frame clones here, not all; method: immunoSEQ multiplex PCR. The sample shows 130,000 to 150,000 clones, about four fifths of them seen only once. The specimen was peripheral blood. These receptors originate from an elderly man with acute or convalescent COVID-19.

This chain joins TRBV6-5 and TRBJ1-4; TRBD1 aligns across 7 bases. Germline-derived CDR1 and CDR2 are MNHEY and SVGAGI. The CDR3 contains 14 residues. Trimming at V came to 6 bases and at J to 8 bases, leaving 9 bases not matched to a gene. The DNA of the CDR3 is TGTGCCAGCAGATCCATGGACAGGAAGGAAAAACTGTTTTTT. Translation: CASRSMDRKEKLFF.

This chain's CDR3 is CATSDFIHNQPQHF. CDR3 coding DNA: TGTGCCACCAGTGATTTTATACATAATCAGCCCCAGCATTTT. The chain has TRBV24-1 and TRBJ1-5; no firm D call. Germline V lookup: CDR1 KGHDR, CDR2 SFDVKD. The CDR3 runs 14 residues. The germline V and J ends were trimmed by 1 base and 4 bases, with 7 bases remaining between them.

The chain joins TRBV27 to TRBJ2-2; TRBD1 aligns across 8 bases. Germline loops: CDR1 MNHEY, CDR2 SMNVEV (reference sequence). With V trimmed by 1 base and J by 7 bases, 5 bases remained unmatched. This CDR3 has 15 residues. The CDR3 loop is CASSLYRGIDGELFF. The CDR3 bases are TGTGCCAGCAGTTTATACAGGGGGATTGACGGGGAGCTGTTTTTT.

CDR3 nucleotide sequence: TGTGCCAGCAGGCGACAGGGGATCGGGAACACTGAAGCTTTCTTT. Amino acids: CASRRQGIGNTEAFF. The V and J genes are TRBV27 and TRBJ1-1; 8 bases agree with TRBD1. This CDR3 contains 15 residues. The J segment lost 1 base and the V segment lost 6 bases, leaving 7 bases of the junction unmatched. Germline values: CDR1 MNHEY, CDR2 SMNVEV (reference sequence).

This clone appeared a few times. The chain combines TRBV5-4 with TRBJ2-5; D unclear. CDR1 and CDR2 (germline): SGHNT, YYREEE (reference sequence). The V end lost 3 bases, the J end lost 5 bases, and 11 bases lay between the germline ends. This CDR3 has 13 amino acids. CDR3 bases: TGTGCCAGCAGCTCCTTTAGTCGGGAGACCCAGTACTTC. Protein: CASSSFSRETQYF. The full variable domain, rest sourced from reference TRBV5-4 and TRBJ2-5, is ETGVTQSPTHLIKTRGQQVTLRCSSQSGHNTVSWYQQALGQGPQFIFQYYREEENGRGNFPPRFSGLQFPNYSSELNVNALELDDSALYLCASSSFSRETQYFGPGTRLLVL.

The chain is built from TRBV15 and TRBJ2-5, with 8 bases lining up with TRBD2. Germline assignment: CDR1 LNHNV and CDR2 YYDKDF (reference sequence). This CDR3 is 15 amino acids long. Unmatched junction bases numbered 13, after V lost 5 bases and J lost 8 bases. The CDR3 loop is CATSGLGAGGITQYF. The CDR3 DNA reads as TGTGCCACCAGCGGACTGGGCGCGGGGGGAATTACCCAGTACTTC. Based on the CDR3 plus reference TRBV15 and TRBJ2-5, the full variable domain is DAMVIQNPRYQVTQFGKPVTLSCSQTLNHNVMYWYQQKSSQAPKLLFHYYDKDFNNEADTPDNFQSRRPNTSFCFLDIRSPGLGDTAMYLCATSGLGAGGITQYFGPGTRLLVL.

This chain connects TRBV10-2 to TRBJ2-3; possibly TRBD1 for D (6 bases). This CDR3 region has 15 residues. Germline-derived CDR1 and CDR2 are WSHSY and SAAADI. Trimming left V 2 bases short and J 2 bases short, with 11 bases between. The CDR3 DNA reads TGCGCCAGCAGTGAGATGGCAGGGGACACAGATACGCAGTATTTT. Amino acids: CASSEMAGDTDTQYF.

This chain's CDR3 is CAISGPPQGASTDTQYF. As DNA, the CDR3 is TGTGCCATCAGTGGGCCCCCACAGGGGGCTAGCACAGATACGCAGTATTTT. V usage is TRBV10-3 and J usage is TRBJ2-3; 9 bases align to TRBD1. With 4 bases clipped from V and 0 bases from J, the junction kept 8 bases outside the gene matches. This CDR3 contains 17 residues. Germline V gene sequence: CDR1 ENHRY, CDR2 SYGVKD.

The J gene is TRBJ2-7, the V gene TRBV4-2, with 8 bases fitting TRBD1. This CDR3 spans 16 amino acids. The trim removed 2 bases at V and 1 base at J, leaving 7 bases unmatched. CDR1 is LGHNA and CDR2 is YNFKEQ in the germline V gene. This CDR3 reads CASSQTGTGTSYEQYF. The CDR3 nucleotides are TGTGCCAGCAGCCAAACCGGGACAGGAACATCCTACGAGCAGTACTTC.

This clone turned up a few times. The rearrangement links TRBV7-2 to TRBJ1-1; D is undetermined. Germline V lookup: CDR1 SGHTA, CDR2 FQGNSA. Trimming pared 3 bases from V and 11 bases from J, leaving 22 bases between. The CDR3 covers 15 residues. The CDR3 loop is CASSFGLIYKRVAFF. CDR3 sequence (DNA): TGTGCCAGCAGCTTCGGACTGATTTACAAACGGGTCGCTTTCTTT. Full variable domain (remainder filled in from reference TRBV7-2 and TRBJ1-1): GAGVSQSPSNKVTEKGKDVELRCDPISGHTALYWYRQSLGQGLEFLIYFQGNSAPDKSGLPSDRFSAERTGGSVSTLTIQRTQQEDSAVYLCASSFGLIYKRVAFFGQGTRLTVV.

The V call is TRBV6-5, the J call TRBJ2-3; D is undetermined. From germline, CDR1 is MNHEY and CDR2 SVGAGI. Between the trimmed V and J ends, which lost 2 bases and 1 base, there was a span of 13 bases. The CDR3 spans 16 residues. The CDR3 sequence: CASSYSRLPGTDTQYF. CDR3 nucleotide sequence: TGTGCCAGCAGTTACAGCAGACTCCCTGGCACAGATACGCAGTATTTT.

This clone was observed once. The chain couples TRBV28 to TRBJ2-1; possible D gene TRBD2, 6 bases. With 7 bases removed from V and 6 bases from J, the gap between germline ends came to 16 bases. The CDR3 spans 14 residues. Germline V gene lookup returns CDR1 MDHEN and CDR2 SYDVKM. The CDR3 loop reads CASTPGDWGNEQFF. CDR3 bases: TGTGCCAGCACCCCCGGGGACTGGGGCAATGAGCAGTTCTTC. The variable domain in full, completed from reference TRBV28 and TRBJ2-1, reads DVKVTQSSRYLVKRTGEKVFLECVQDMDHENMFWYRQDPGLGLRLIYFSYDVKMKEKGDIPEGYSVSREKKERFSLILESASTNQTSMYLCASTPGDWGNEQFFGPGTRLTVL.

The chain uses TRBV2 and TRBJ1-1; possibly TRBD1 for D (5 bases). Trimming shortened V by 10 bases and J by 5 bases, and 17 bases separated the two germline ends. Per the germline V gene, CDR1 is SNHLY and CDR2 is FYNNEI. The CDR3 spans 13 residues. DNA of the CDR3: TGTGCCAATACTCAGGGCCGATCTACTGAAGCTTTCTTT. Protein: CANTQGRSTEAFF.

This clone was counted once. V usage is TRBV20-1 and J usage is TRBJ1-1, with TRBD1 identical over 7 bases. CDR3 size: 11 residues. The trim removed 4 bases at V and 6 bases at J, leaving 2 bases unmatched. Looked up from germline, CDR1 is DFQATT and CDR2 is SNEGSKA (reference sequence). CDR3 protein: CSATGQPEAFF. CDR3 sequence (DNA): TGCAGTGCTACGGGACAGCCTGAAGCTTTCTTT.

In its sample, this clone was seen a few times. The rearrangement uses TRBV6-1 and TRBJ1-5, with D uncertain. The CDR3 is 14 residues long. The ends were cut back, 0 bases at V and 3 bases at J, with 6 bases in the middle. The germline CDR1 and CDR2 sequences are MNHNS and SASEGT. DNA for the CDR3: TGTGCCAGCAGTGAAGCTTACACCAATCAGCCCCAGCATTTT. Translation gives CASSEAYTNQPQHF.

This clone was recorded once. The CDR3 here is CASRPSGTGLYEQYF. In DNA form, the CDR3 reads TGTGCCAGTAGGCCTTCCGGGACAGGGCTCTACGAGCAGTACTTC. The chain uses TRBV19 and TRBJ2-7; 9 nucleotides line up with TRBD1. CDR1 LNHDA and CDR2 SQIVND come from the germline V gene (reference sequence). Trimming removed 6 bases from V and 3 bases from J; junction bases left unmatched: 9. This CDR3 has 15 amino acids.

In this sample, this clone turned up once. The chain uses TRBV4-3 and TRBJ1-6; D gene uncertain. The CDR3 covers 14 residues. Germline V gives CDR1 LGHNA, CDR2 YSLEER. V lost 2 bases and J lost 6, with 8 bases in between. The DNA for the CDR3 is TGCGCCAGCAGCCAAATCTTCGGTAATTCACCCCTCCACTTT. It specifies CASSQIFGNSPLHF.

The chain has TRBV11-2 and TRBJ2-2; 7 nucleotides agree with TRBD2. Germline V gives CDR1 SGHAT, CDR2 FQNNGV. The CDR3 is 16 amino acids. The junction had 10 bases not matched to a gene; V was cut back by 5 bases and J by 4 bases. CDR3 residues: CASSPGRAGITGELFF. In nucleotides, the CDR3 is TGTGCCAGCAGCCCCGGTAGAGCGGGGATCACCGGGGAGCTGTTTTTT.

The rearrangement uses TRBV25-1 and TRBJ2-2; D possibly corresponds to TRBD1 (6 bases). The CDR3 has 13 amino acids. V was clipped by 7 bases and J by 7 bases, with 13 bases between them. The V gene's germline CDR1 is MGHDK and CDR2 SYGVNS. CDR3 nucleotide sequence: TGTGCCAGCAAAGGACAGTTCAACGGGGAGCTGTTTTTT. Translation gives CASKGQFNGELFF. The full variable domain, in which reference TRBV25-1 and TRBJ2-2 provide the parts outside the CDR3, is EADIYQTPRYLVIGTGKKITLECSQTMGHDKMYWYQQDPGMELHLIHYSYGVNSTEKGDLSSESTVSRIRTEHFPLTLESARPSHTSQYLCASKGQFNGELFFGEGSRLTVL.

This clone was recorded a few times. The rearrangement uses TRBV18 and TRBJ1-2; the D is unclear. Germline V CDR1 and CDR2: KGHSH, LQKENI. Trimming left V 3 bases short and J 2 bases short, with 19 bases between. The CDR3 has 17 amino acids. CDR3 sequence reads: CASSPGTGRVGNYGYTF. For the CDR3, the DNA is TGTGCCAGCTCACCGGGAACCGGGAGGGTCGGCAACTATGGCTACACCTTC. Full variable domain (missing parts from reference TRBV18 and TRBJ1-2): NAGVMQNPRHLVRRRGQEARLRCSPMKGHSHVYWYRQLPEEGLKFMVYLQKENIIDESGMPKERFSAEFPKEGPSILRIQQVVRGDSAAYFCASSPGTGRVGNYGYTFGSGTRLTVV.

This clone was counted ten times or more. The V and J genes are TRBV7-8 and TRBJ2-7; TRBD1 agrees at 9 bases. Germline V gene lookup returns CDR1 SGHVS and CDR2 FQNEAQ. The CDR3 spans 16 residues. With V trimmed by 0 bases and J by 7 bases, 10 bases remained unmatched. The CDR3 loop is CASSLALDRGTMEQYF. DNA of the CDR3: TGTGCCAGCAGCTTAGCGCTTGACAGGGGGACTATGGAGCAGTACTTC.

This clone came up a few times. The rearrangement uses TRBV27 and TRBJ2-7; weak D call: TRBD2 (6 bases). Germline V gene data show CDR1 as MNHEY and CDR2 as SMNVEV (reference sequence). The CDR3 loop spans 13 amino acids. The V gene lost 8 bases and the J gene lost 4 bases, with 15 bases spanning the gap. DNA for the CDR3: TGTGCCAGCGGGTTTACTAGCCAATACGAGCAGTACTTC. It is translated as CASGFTSQYEQYF.

This rearrangement joins TRBV7-2 to TRBJ2-7; 7 nucleotides line up with TRBD2. J was trimmed by 5 bases and V by 2 bases; bases with no gene match: 9. Germline lookup yields CDR1 SGHTA and CDR2 FQGNSA. The CDR3 consists of 15 residues. The CDR3 DNA reads TGTGCCAGCAGCTTAAGCGGGGAAAGAGTCCACGAGCAGTACTTC. It codes for CASSLSGERVHEQYF. The entire variable domain, with the rest obtained from reference TRBV7-2 and TRBJ2-7, is as follows: GAGVSQSPSNKVTEKGKDVELRCDPISGHTALYWYRQSLGQGLEFLIYFQGNSAPDKSGLPSDRFSAERTGGSVSTLTIQRTQQEDSAVYLCASSLSGERVHEQYFGPGTRLTVT.

V gene TRBV7-2 combines with J gene TRBJ1-1; TRBD1 matches at 9 bases. Germline CDR1 reads SGHTA; CDR2 reads FQGNSA. The CDR3 loop spans 17 amino acids. J lost 3 bases, V lost 3 bases, and 11 bases had no gene match. DNA for the CDR3: TGTGCCAGCAGCTTGCCCCAGGACAGGGGAAGAGACACTGAAGCTTTCTTT. Protein sequence: CASSLPQDRGRDTEAFF.

This sequence joins TRBV18 and TRBJ1-1; D call uncertain. The germline V gene has CDR1 KGHSH and CDR2 LQKENI. CDR3 length: 13 residues. The V gene lost 0 bases and the J gene lost 8 bases, with 10 bases spanning the gap. The CDR3 DNA reads as TGTGCCAGCTCACCACCGTTACAGATGGAAGCTTTCTTT. It yields the protein CASSPPLQMEAFF.

The V call is TRBV7-2, the J call TRBJ2-1; weak D call: TRBD1 (7 bases). Trimming shortened V by 3 bases and J by 4 bases, and 13 bases separated the two germline ends. CDR1 is SGHTA and CDR2 is FQGNSA in the germline V gene. This CDR3 region has 15 residues. The CDR3 loop is CASSFNRGLYNEQFF. CDR3 bases: TGTGCCAGCAGCTTCAACAGGGGACTTTACAATGAGCAGTTCTTC.

This chain joins TRBV18 and TRBJ1-4; 10 nucleotides match TRBD1. CDR3 length equals 16 residues. The V and J ends lost 3 bases and 8 bases, in that order; junction bases with no gene match: 9. Germline CDR1 KGHSH, CDR2 LQKENI. The CDR3 DNA sequence: TGTGCCAGCTCACCCTCGGGGACAGGGGTTCGAGAAAAACTGTTTTTT. The encoded protein is CASSPSGTGVREKLFF.

The chain has TRBV4-3 and TRBJ1-2, with 7 bases matching TRBD1. J was trimmed by 1 base and V by 4 bases; bases with no gene match: 12. Germline V gene sequence: CDR1 LGHNA, CDR2 YSLEER. The length of the CDR3 is 17 residues. The CDR3 loop reads CASSPGTARGVNYGYTF. DNA for the CDR3: TGCGCCAGCAGCCCTGGGACAGCTCGGGGAGTTAACTATGGCTACACCTTC.